The 30 T cell receptor beta chains given below trace back to one sample, sequenced in a study of shared clonotypes between healthy human individuals. Some clones are missing from TCRdb's copy, which holds only in-frame ones; the method was immunoSEQ multiplex PCR. In the table there are fewer than 500,000 clones, 60% to 80% of which are singletons. The sample taken for sequencing was PBMCs. These receptors were taken from a woman between 40 and 50 years old in good health. Some clones in this sample may be carry-over from other donors' samples.

The chain joins TRBV7-9 to TRBJ1-6; D not resolved. This CDR3 has 13 amino acids. V was clipped by 0 bases and J by 5 bases, with 2 bases between them. CDR1 is SEHNR, CDR2 FQNEAQ, per germline (reference sequence). The CDR3 DNA follows: TGTGCCAGCAGCTTAGCTGATAATTCACCCCTCCACTTT. Residues: CASSLADNSPLHF.

As regards this clone: With a far larger clone one base away, a read error is the likely cause. The gene calls are TRBV6-5 and TRBJ2-2; D might be TRBD2 (7 bases). Trimming cost V 7 bases and J 3 bases, with 15 bases left between them. The CDR3 covers 15 residues. The germline gives CDR1 MNHEY, CDR2 SVGAGI. CDR3: CASTPGGTHTGELFF. As DNA, the CDR3 is TGTGCCAGCACCCCGGGGGGCACTCACACCGGGGAGCTGTTTTTT.

The rearrangement joins TRBV7-8 to TRBJ2-5, with 11 bases that match TRBD1. Trimming cost V 5 bases and J 5 bases; bases outside gene matches: 4. The CDR3 extends over 14 amino acids. The germline CDR1 and CDR2 sequences are SGHVS and FQNEAQ. CDR3 bases: TGTGCCAGCAGCCCGGACAGGGGGCGGGAGACCCAGTACTTC. It encodes CASSPDRGRETQYF. The whole variable domain, remainder taken from reference TRBV7-8 and TRBJ2-5, is GAGVSQSPRYKVAKRGQDVALRCDPISGHVSLFWYQQALGQGPEFLTYFQNEAQLDKSGLPSDRFFAERPEGSVSTLKIQRTQQEDSAVYLCASSPDRGRETQYFGPGTRLLVL.

The chain has TRBV4-1 and TRBJ1-4; D is ambiguous. Per the germline V gene, CDR1 is MGHRA and CDR2 is YSYEKL. The CDR3 runs to 15 residues. Trimming cost V 4 bases and J 8 bases, with 17 bases left between them. The CDR3 is CASSRGTSADEKLFF. DNA for the CDR3: TGCGCCAGCAGCCGCGGAACTAGTGCCGACGAAAAACTGTTTTTT.

This clone was recorded many times. Other DNA sequences in the sample encode the same CDR3. This chain connects TRBV19 to TRBJ2-3; 8 bases are a match to TRBD2. The CDR3 is 13 residues long. Germline V gene lookup returns CDR1 LNHDA and CDR2 SQIVND (reference sequence). J was trimmed by 4 bases and V by 8 bases; bases with no gene match: 5. The CDR3 loop reads CASRLAGSDTQYF. CDR3 sequence (DNA): TGTGCCAGTCGATTAGCGGGGTCAGATACGCAGTATTTT.

This clone has more than one count but fewer than ten. The J gene is TRBJ2-1, the V gene TRBV4-2; D gene unclear. The germline V gene has CDR1 LGHNA and CDR2 YNFKEQ. Between the trimmed V and J ends, which lost 0 bases and 10 bases, there was a span of 10 bases. The CDR3 spans 13 residues. CDR3 DNA sequence: TGTGCCAGCAGCCAAGATACCGTAAGGGAGCAGTTCTTC. It codes for CASSQDTVREQFF.

The CDR3 sequence: CASSQEGHMNTEAFF. Here the CDR3 DNA reads TGCGCCAGCAGCCAAGAGGGACATATGAACACTGAAGCTTTCTTT. The chain joins TRBV4-1 to TRBJ1-1; TRBD1 is a possible D gene (6 bases). This CDR3 spans 15 amino acids. The V gene's germline CDR1 is MGHRA and CDR2 YSYEKL. Trimming shortened V by 0 bases and J by 0 bases, and 8 bases separated the two germline ends.

The V and J genes are TRBV2 and TRBJ1-2; 7 nucleotides match TRBD1. The CDR3 runs 12 residues. Germline CDR1 reads SNHLY; CDR2 reads FYNNEI. The V segment lost 4 bases and the J segment 8 bases; nucleotides outside the gene matches: 4. In nucleotides, the CDR3 is TGTGCCAGCAGTGTATACAGGGGCGGCTACACCTTC. Protein: CASSVYRGGYTF.

This clone was seen only once. The V gene is TRBV15, the J gene TRBJ2-3, with no clear D. The CDR3 contains 14 residues. V shed 0 bases and J shed 2 bases, with 6 bases lying between them. Germline CDR1 reads LNHNV; CDR2 reads YYDKDF (reference sequence). The CDR3: CATSRDFITDTQYF. The CDR3 nucleotides are TGTGCCACCAGCAGAGATTTCATCACAGATACGCAGTATTTT.

The table lists this clone with a count of one. This chain joins TRBV19 and TRBJ1-2, with D possibly TRBD1 on 6 matching bases. V was shortened by 7 bases and J by 4 bases, with 16 bases between the two germline ends. Per germline, CDR1 LNHDA and CDR2 SQIVND (reference sequence). This CDR3 is built from 14 residues. The chain's CDR3 is CASTPSGGSYGYTF. The CDR3 bases are TGTGCCAGTACCCCCTCCGGGGGCTCCTATGGCTACACCTTC.

This chain links TRBV7-2 with TRBJ2-5; TRBD2 matches at 9 bases. The junction had 7 bases not matched to a gene; V was cut back by 2 bases and J by 6 bases. The CDR3 is 15 amino acids. Germline V gene lookup returns CDR1 SGHTA and CDR2 FQGNSA. The CDR3 nucleotides are TGTGCCAGCAGCTTAAATAGCGGGAGTGGGAAGACCCAGTACTTC. Translating gives CASSLNSGSGKTQYF.

CDR3 sequence: CASSVGVRPNEKLFF. The CDR3 DNA follows: TGTGCCAGCAGCGTGGGCGTACGACCTAATGAAAAACTGTTTTTT. V is TRBV5-4 and J is TRBJ1-4; D gene ambiguous. The CDR3 totals 15 residues. The ends were cut back, 4 bases at V and 3 bases at J, with 13 bases in the middle. From germline, CDR1 is SGHNT and CDR2 YYREEE (reference sequence).

This sequence joins TRBV5-1 and TRBJ2-5, with 8 bases lining up with TRBD2. The CDR3 contains 15 residues. With V trimmed by 0 bases and J by 4 bases, 5 bases remained unmatched. Germline loops: CDR1 SGHRS, CDR2 YFSETQ. CDR3 coding DNA: TGCGCCAGCAGCTTGGACGGGAGGGGAGGAGAGACCCAGTACTTC. Protein sequence: CASSLDGRGGETQYF.

The V and J genes are TRBV5-4 and TRBJ2-7; 12 positions match TRBD2. The CDR3 is 14 amino acids. V lost 4 bases, J lost 5 bases, and 4 bases stayed unmatched. Germline V gene data show CDR1 as SGHNT and CDR2 as YYREEE (reference sequence). The CDR3 loop reads CASSEGLAGNEQYF. In DNA, the CDR3 is TGTGCCAGCAGCGAGGGACTAGCGGGCAACGAGCAGTACTTC.

The chain joins TRBV11-1 to TRBJ1-1, with D unclear. V was cut by 5 bases and J by 8 bases, with 12 bases left in between. Germline CDR1 is SGHAT and CDR2 is FQDESV (reference sequence). The CDR3 has 12 amino acids. CDR3 DNA: TGTGCCAGCAGCCCACGACCCCACGAAGCTTTCTTT. Its translation: CASSPRPHEAFF. The complete variable domain, with remaining parts taken from reference TRBV11-1 and TRBJ1-1, reads EAEVAQSPRYKITEKSQAVAFWCDPISGHATLYWYRQILGQGPELLVQFQDESVVDDSQLPKDRFSAERLKGVDSTLKIQPAELGDSAMYLCASSPRPHEAFFGQGTRLTVV.

The chain recombines TRBV29-1 with TRBJ2-5; 8 positions agree with TRBD1. Germline V gives CDR1 SQVTM, CDR2 ANQGSEA. CDR3 size: 13 residues. V trimming: 8 bases; J trimming: 5 bases; junction bases outside the gene matches: 10. The CDR3 coding sequence is TGCAGCTCAAGGACAGGGTGGGGGGAGACCCAGTACTTC. This sequence encodes CSSRTGWGETQYF.

CDR3 in DNA: TGTGCCAGCAGTGCCCAGGGTTATAATTCACCCCTCCACTTT. Protein sequence: CASSAQGYNSPLHF. The chain is built from TRBV25-1 and TRBJ1-6; TRBD1 is a possible D gene (5 bases). This CDR3 contains 14 residues. Trimming took off 4 bases at V and 4 bases at J, with 8 bases between the two ends. Germline V gene sequence: CDR1 MGHDK, CDR2 SYGVNS.

With regard to this clone: This sample includes further DNA sequences coding for the same CDR3. The rearrangement joins TRBV28 to TRBJ1-1; the D gene is possibly TRBD1 (5 bases). The germline gives CDR1 MDHEN, CDR2 SYDVKM. The CDR3 runs 14 residues. Deletions cut 4 bases from V and 4 bases from J, with 13 bases between. The CDR3, as DNA: TGTGCCAGCAGTTCTTTAGGGGAGGGCACTGAAGCTTTCTTT. As protein: CASSSLGEGTEAFF.

CDR3 in DNA: TGCGCCAGCAGCGCCCCGGGACTAAAGAAACAAGAGACCCAGTACTTC. Its protein product is CASSAPGLKKQETQYF. V usage is TRBV4-1 and J usage is TRBJ2-5, with 7 bases identical to TRBD2. J was trimmed by 2 bases and V by 5 bases; bases with no gene match: 11. This CDR3 is 16 amino acids long. Germline-derived CDR1 and CDR2 are MGHRA and YSYEKL.

This chain joins TRBV28 and TRBJ2-6; D perhaps matches TRBD1 (6 bases). Per the germline V gene, CDR1 is MDHEN and CDR2 is SYDVKM. V shed 7 bases and J shed 0 bases, with 10 bases lying between them. This CDR3 is 15 amino acids long. The CDR3 protein is CASTRDNSGANVLTF. CDR3 DNA sequence: TGTGCCAGCACAAGGGACAACTCTGGGGCCAACGTCCTGACTTTC.

The rearrangement links TRBV6-4 to TRBJ1-2; no clear D. The length of the CDR3 is 13 residues. The V gene lost 0 bases and the J gene lost 8 bases, with 10 bases spanning the gap. CDR1 MRHNA and CDR2 SNTAGT come from the germline V gene. The CDR3 is CASSDSTRGGYTF. CDR3 bases: TGTGCCAGCAGTGACTCGACGCGTGGCGGCTACACCTTC.

The chain links TRBV30 to TRBJ1-3; TRBD1 aligns across 7 bases. CDR1 GTSNPN and CDR2 SVGIG come from the germline V gene (reference sequence). CDR3 length equals 14 residues. Trimming cost V 3 bases and J 3 bases; bases outside gene matches: 5. CDR3 in amino acids: CAWSRRGLGNTIYF. The CDR3 nucleotides read TGTGCCTGGAGCCGAAGGGGGCTTGGAAACACCATATATTTT.

This rearrangement joins TRBV5-1 to TRBJ2-1, with unresolved D. The CDR3 totals 14 residues. V lost 4 bases and J 5 bases, leaving 13 bases between the germline ends. CDR1 is SGHRS and CDR2 is YFSETQ in the germline V gene. CDR3 region: CASSIGLRHNEQFF. In DNA form, the CDR3 reads TGCGCCAGCAGCATCGGTTTACGCCACAATGAGCAGTTCTTC.

The rearrangement links TRBV6-1 to TRBJ2-5, with 8 bases fitting TRBD2. Germline V gene lookup returns CDR1 MNHNS and CDR2 SASEGT. V shed 4 bases, J shed 2 bases, and the junction held 3 bases outside the gene matches. This CDR3 is built from 14 residues. Written as DNA, the CDR3 is TGTGCCAGCAGTGGACTAGCGAGACAAGAGACCCAGTACTTC. Translating it yields CASSGLARQETQYF.

The rearrangement joins TRBV7-3 to TRBJ2-1, with 10 bases fitting TRBD1. Germline V CDR1 and CDR2: SGHTA, FQGTGA. The V gene end was trimmed by 6 bases and the J gene end by 1 base; junction bases not matched to a gene: 6. This CDR3 has 16 residues. The CDR3 DNA sequence: TGTGCCAGCAGGAAAGGGACAGGGGAGTCCTACAATGAGCAGTTCTTC. This codes for CASRKGTGESYNEQFF.

This clone has a single count. This chain uses TRBV4-1 with TRBJ2-2; TRBD2 might be the D (7 bases). The CDR3 runs 15 residues. CDR1 MGHRA and CDR2 YSYEKL come from the germline V gene. V dropped 0 bases and J dropped 6 bases, with 11 bases sitting between them. CDR3 DNA: TGCGCCAGCAGCCAAGAAGGGGGGAGGGCCGGGGAGCTGTTTTTT. The encoded protein is CASSQEGGRAGELFF.

V gene TRBV6-5 combines with J gene TRBJ2-7, with no clear D. The V gene's germline CDR1 is MNHEY and CDR2 SVGAGI. CDR3 size: 12 residues. Trimming took 4 bases from V and 5 from J, leaving 9 bases between them. The CDR3 reads CASSSTPHEQYF. The CDR3 DNA reads as TGTGCCAGCAGTTCGACCCCCCACGAGCAGTACTTC.

This chain connects TRBV5-4 to TRBJ2-7; D gene ambiguous. The CDR3 contains 12 residues. CDR1 is SGHNT and CDR2 is YYREEE in the germline V gene (reference sequence). V lost 0 bases and J 7 bases, leaving 8 bases between the germline ends. CDR3 loop: CASSLDSREQYF. The CDR3 DNA follows: TGTGCCAGCAGCTTGGATTCGCGGGAGCAGTACTTC.

V gene TRBV4-3 combines with J gene TRBJ1-1; a possible D gene is TRBD1 (5 bases). Between the trimmed V and J ends, which lost 0 bases and 5 bases, there was a span of 13 bases. This CDR3 is 15 amino acids long. Per germline, CDR1 LGHNA and CDR2 YSLEER. In DNA, the CDR3 is TGCGCCAGCAGCCAAGATGGGACGCCGGCAACTGAAGCTTTCTTT. Translation: CASSQDGTPATEAFF.

The chain couples TRBV5-4 to TRBJ1-4, with 10 bases matching TRBD1. The CDR3 loop spans 16 amino acids. The germline gives CDR1 SGHNT, CDR2 YYREEE (reference sequence). V shed 4 bases, J shed 4 bases, and the junction held 7 bases outside the gene matches. The CDR3 loop reads CASSPGQGRSNEKLFF. For the CDR3, the DNA is TGTGCCAGCAGCCCGGGACAGGGGCGGAGTAATGAAAAACTGTTTTTT.